This T cell receptor beta chain was identified during a study of T cell repertoires in cytomegalovirus infection. Concerning this clonotype itself: The antigen is unknown.

Study-level results: Adding up the frequency of public TCR beta families identified people who carried CMV plus the relevant HLA. Clonotypes of TCR beta that were HLA-C-restricted and CMV-specific dominated the ex vivo response.

Using its own MiXCR run on the reads, TCRdb lists one record per CDR3 protein. The top ten hold 2.5% of the sample, which has about 300,000 distinct CDR3 sequences, approximately 8.9% seen once. This receptor was obtained from a human donor in good health (CMV status not recorded). Some clones in this sample may be carry-over from other donors' samples. The sequenced material came from PBMCs.

The CDR3 coding sequence is TGTGCCAGCAGCTTGGACAGGACCACCGGGGAGCTGTTTTTT. It codes for CASSLDRTTGELFF. The chain uses TRBV7-3 and TRBJ2-2, with 7 bases aligning to TRBD1. From germline, CDR1 is SGHTA and CDR2 FQGTGA. Unmatched junction bases numbered 2, after V lost 3 bases and J lost 4 bases. The length of the CDR3 is 14 residues.